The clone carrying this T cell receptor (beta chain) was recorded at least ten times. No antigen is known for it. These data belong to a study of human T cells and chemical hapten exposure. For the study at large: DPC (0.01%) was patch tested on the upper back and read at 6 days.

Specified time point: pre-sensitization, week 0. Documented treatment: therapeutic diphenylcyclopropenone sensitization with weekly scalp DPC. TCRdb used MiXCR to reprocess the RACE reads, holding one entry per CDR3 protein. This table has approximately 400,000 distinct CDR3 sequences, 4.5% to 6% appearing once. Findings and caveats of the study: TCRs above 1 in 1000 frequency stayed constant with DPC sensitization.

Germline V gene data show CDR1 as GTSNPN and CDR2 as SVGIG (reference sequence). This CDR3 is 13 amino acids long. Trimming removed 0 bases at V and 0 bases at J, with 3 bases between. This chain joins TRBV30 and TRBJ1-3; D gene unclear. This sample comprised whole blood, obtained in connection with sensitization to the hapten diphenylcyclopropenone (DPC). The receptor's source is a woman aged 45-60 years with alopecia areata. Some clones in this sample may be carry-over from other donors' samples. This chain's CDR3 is CAWSVSSGNTIYF. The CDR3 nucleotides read TGTGCCTGGAGTGTTAGCTCTGGAAACACCATATATTTT.